Sequencing of this TCR beta chain was carried out in a study of lymphopenia after photon versus proton radiotherapy. With 5 bases clipped from V and 4 bases from J, the junction kept 7 bases outside the gene matches. The length of the CDR3 is 14 residues. In germline, CDR1 is MDHEN, CDR2 SYDVKM. Study results and limitations: Post-nadir TCR diversity decline inversely tracked overall survival among those who died. Authors raise, but do not show, better survival with proton therapy. Photon-treated patients lost naive T cells and TCR diversity; proton-treated stayed stable. Oligoclonal CD8+ Temra expansion after nadir drove photon patients' diversity drop.

This clone was seen at least ten times. Antigen unknown. Profiled with immunoSEQ multiplex PCR; TCRdb holds only in-frame clones, not every one. The sample includes 35,000 to 45,000 clones, over 75% of them seen just once. The chain combines TRBV28 with TRBJ1-2; 7 bases fit TRBD1. The origin of this receptor is a woman aged 70-85 years with pancreatic cancer. The specimen comprised peripheral blood, sampled from a patient treated with proton-based radiotherapy. The CDR3 DNA is TGTGCCAGCAGTGCCCCGGGACAGAGCTATGGCTACACCTTC. Encoded protein: CASSAPGQSYGYTF.